The 17 T cell receptor beta chains given below trace back to one sample, sequenced in a study of T-cell memory formation after mild COVID-19. TCRdb reprocessed the 5' RACE reads with MiXCR, giving one entry per CDR3 protein. Of roughly 130,000 distinct CDR3 sequences listed, about 6% are singletons. Sequenced: PBMCs or a T cell subset sorted from them (not recorded which). These receptors originate from an adult woman who had mild COVID-19 (a few samples of this study predate the infection). Cell type and time point are not known.

This clonotype showed up just a few times. The chain uses TRBV18 and TRBJ2-5; 10 bases agree with TRBD1. V dropped 1 base and J dropped 9; count of bases not matched to a gene: 11. This CDR3 region has 16 residues. Germline loops: CDR1 KGHSH, CDR2 LQKENI. CDR3 loop: CASSPRQGAILSPQYF. CDR3 sequence (DNA): TGTGCCAGCTCACCACGACAGGGGGCTATCCTTTCCCCCCAGTACTTC. Looking up the rest from reference TRBV18 and TRBJ2-5 gives the full variable domain: NAGVMQNPRHLVRRRGQEARLRCSPMKGHSHVYWYRQLPEEGLKFMVYLQKENIIDESGMPKERFSAEFPKEGPSILRIQQVVRGDSAAYFCASSPRQGAILSPQYFGPGTRLLVL.

This clonotype was recorded at least ten times. The rearrangement joins TRBV20-1 to TRBJ2-3, with a tentative D call TRBD1 (5 bases). V gave up 0 bases and J gave up 3 bases, with 22 bases separating them. CDR1 DFQATT and CDR2 SNEGSKA come from the germline V gene (reference sequence). The CDR3 runs to 18 residues. CDR3 amino acids: CSARDSRRATTFTDTQYF. The CDR3, as DNA: TGCAGTGCTAGAGATTCTCGCAGGGCGACGACCTTTACAGATACGCAGTATTTT.

The J gene is TRBJ2-7, the V gene TRBV6-5, with 10 positions matching TRBD2. Germline CDR1 and CDR2: MNHEY and SVGAGI. V lost 2 bases, J lost 3 bases, and 10 bases stayed unmatched. The CDR3 extends over 17 amino acids. The CDR3 loop reads CASSYRPSGGQYYEQYF. In DNA form, the CDR3 reads TGTGCCAGCAGTTACCGGCCTAGCGGGGGACAATACTACGAGCAGTACTTC.

The chain combines TRBV25-1 with TRBJ2-5, with 9 bases fitting TRBD1. The CDR3 length is 17 residues. V shed 7 bases, J shed 2 bases, and the junction held 14 bases outside the gene matches. From germline, CDR1 is MGHDK and CDR2 SYGVNS. CDR3 sequence: CASNTGTGSLRQETQYF. CDR3 nucleotide sequence: TGTGCCAGCAACACCGGGACAGGGTCGTTAAGGCAAGAGACCCAGTACTTC.

The table lists this clonotype with many counts. The chain combines TRBV2 with TRBJ2-1; D might be TRBD2 (6 bases). Germline CDR1 and CDR2: SNHLY and FYNNEI. The length of the CDR3 is 16 residues. V lost 3 bases, J lost 4 bases, and 16 bases lay in between. CDR3 in amino acids: CASSDLRGKAYNEQFF. The CDR3 DNA follows: TGTGCCAGCAGTGACCTGCGGGGCAAGGCGTACAATGAGCAGTTCTTC.

The CDR3 spells CASSSLRGPPYEQYF. CDR3 DNA sequence: TGTGCCAGCAGCTCGTTAAGAGGGCCACCGTACGAGCAGTACTTC. The chain recombines TRBV7-2 with TRBJ2-7; D possibly corresponds to TRBD2 (5 bases). Germline V gene lookup returns CDR1 SGHTA and CDR2 FQGNSA. The CDR3 consists of 15 residues. V lost 4 bases and J 4 bases, leaving 17 bases between the germline ends. The variable domain in full, completed from reference TRBV7-2 and TRBJ2-7, reads GAGVSQSPSNKVTEKGKDVELRCDPISGHTALYWYRQSLGQGLEFLIYFQGNSAPDKSGLPSDRFSAERTGGSVSTLTIQRTQQEDSAVYLCASSSLRGPPYEQYFGPGTRLTVT.

As regards this clonotype: Being one base from a much bigger clone, this may be a read error. The conserved phenylalanine or tryptophan normally closing the CDR3 is absent here, so this likely arose from a read error. The chain links TRBV12-3 or TRBV12-4 to TRBJ2-3; 11 bases line up with TRBD2. The CDR3 extends over 17 amino acids. Trimming cost V 5 bases and J 0 bases; bases outside gene matches: 7. This CDR3 reads CASSPTRTSGSTDTQYS. The CDR3 DNA is TGTGCCAGCAGTCCCACGAGGACTAGCGGGAGCACAGATACGCAGTATTCT.

The chain carries TRBV5-1 and TRBJ2-2, with 11 bases lining up with TRBD2. Germline-derived CDR1 and CDR2 are SGHRS and YFSETQ. After removal of 7 bases from V and 2 bases from J, the junction contained 13 bases not matched to a gene. The CDR3 runs to 18 residues. CDR3 amino acids: CASRASGGKGINTGELFF. CDR3 DNA sequence: TGCGCCAGCCGGGCTAGCGGGGGGAAAGGGATCAACACCGGGGAGCTGTTTTTT.

This clonotype was counted ten times or more. The chain joins TRBV20-1 to TRBJ2-3; D is undetermined. Trimming stripped 0 bases from V and 7 bases from J, with 14 bases between. The CDR3 spans 14 residues. Germline loops: CDR1 DFQATT, CDR2 SNEGSKA (reference sequence). For the CDR3, the DNA is TGCAGTGCTAGAGATGCCGGTAGCCTCCATACGCAGTATTTT. It codes for CSARDAGSLHTQYF.

This clonotype was seen at least ten times. The gene calls are TRBV12-3 or TRBV12-4 and TRBJ2-6; D may correspond to TRBD1 or TRBD2 (5 bases each). This CDR3 spans 18 amino acids. V was cut by 4 bases and J by 1 base, with 17 bases left in between. The CDR3 coding sequence is TGTGCCAGCAGTTCGGGACCTACTAGGGGATCTGGGGCCAACGTCCTGACTTTC. This gives the protein CASSSGPTRGSGANVLTF.

This clonotype showed up just a few times. The chain joins TRBV5-1 to TRBJ2-3; D remains ambiguous. The CDR3 length is 12 residues. Trimming took off 1 base at V and 2 bases at J, with 2 bases between the two ends. The V gene's germline CDR1 is SGHRS and CDR2 YFSETQ. The CDR3: CASSLITDTQYF. The DNA of the CDR3 is TGCGCCAGCAGCTTGATCACAGATACGCAGTATTTT.

The gene calls are TRBV3-1 and TRBJ2-3; D is unclear. The CDR3 sequence is 12 residues long. V lost 1 base and J 4 bases, leaving 3 bases between the germline ends. Germline V CDR1 and CDR2: LGHDT, YNNKEL (reference sequence). In nucleotides, the CDR3 is TGTGCCAGCAGCCAAGGTCCAGATACGCAGTATTTT. This gives the protein CASSQGPDTQYF.

V gene TRBV5-1 combines with J gene TRBJ1-2; 8 positions match TRBD1. V lost 4 bases to trimming and J lost 0 bases; unmatched junction nucleotides: 5. CDR3 length: 15 amino acids. Germline assignment: CDR1 SGHRS and CDR2 YFSETQ. The CDR3 here is CASSPRTGTNYGYTF. The CDR3 nucleotides read TGCGCCAGCAGCCCCCGGACAGGGACTAACTATGGCTACACCTTC. The variable domain in full, completed from reference TRBV5-1 and TRBJ1-2, reads KAGVTQTPRYLIKTRGQQVTLSCSPISGHRSVSWYQQTPGQGLQFLFEYFSETQRNKGNFPGRFSGRQFSNSRSEMNVSTLELGDSALYLCASSPRTGTNYGYTFGSGTRLTVV.

The V call is TRBV18, the J call TRBJ1-1, with 8 positions matching TRBD1. CDR1 is KGHSH and CDR2 is LQKENI in the germline V gene. The ends lost 6 bases at V and 0 bases at J; junction bases unmatched: 9. This CDR3 contains 16 residues. The CDR3 region has the DNA TGTGCCAGCTCGCCCGGGACAGGCCTACTGAACACTGAAGCTTTCTTT. Amino acid sequence: CASSPGTGLLNTEAFF. Supplemented by reference TRBV18 and TRBJ1-1, the full variable domain reads NAGVMQNPRHLVRRRGQEARLRCSPMKGHSHVYWYRQLPEEGLKFMVYLQKENIIDESGMPKERFSAEFPKEGPSILRIQQVVRGDSAAYFCASSPGTGLLNTEAFFGQGTRLTVV.

V is TRBV6-2 or TRBV6-3 and J is TRBJ2-2, with D perhaps assigned TRBD1 or TRBD2 (6 bases each). This CDR3 is 14 amino acids long. The germline V gene has CDR1 MNHEY and CDR2 SVGEGT. Here the CDR3 DNA reads TGTGCAGCAGGTTCGGGGGCCAACACCGGGGAGCTGTTTTTT. As protein: CAAGSGANTGELFF.

This clonotype was counted a few times. Its ends do not fully match the called genes, so a read error is possible. The gene calls are TRBV4-2 and TRBJ1-1; the D gene is possibly TRBD1 (5 bases). CDR1 is LGHNA, CDR2 YNFKEQ, per germline. This CDR3 has 14 amino acids. The CDR3 region is CASSQGWGNPEAFF. The CDR3 nucleotides are TGTGCCAGCAGCCAAGGATGGGGGAACCCTGAAGCTTTCTTT.

The chain is built from TRBV7-9 and TRBJ1-1, with D hard to call. The CDR3 spans 15 residues. Germline values: CDR1 SEHNR, CDR2 FQNEAQ (reference sequence). V shed 2 bases and J shed 3 bases, with 13 bases lying between them. The CDR3, as DNA: TGTGCCAGCAGCTTACTAACTAACCTCGACACTGAAGCTTTCTTT. Its protein is CASSLLTNLDTEAFF.